Below, 8 T cell receptor beta chains from the same sample are listed, as sequenced in a study of blood T cell repertoires in COVID-19. Sequencing was performed with immunoSEQ multiplex PCR; in TCRdb, only in-frame clones are kept and a portion is missing. In the table there are 130,000 to 150,000 clones, 70% to 90% of which are singletons. The sequencing input was peripheral blood. These receptors came from a man aged 55 to 70 with active or convalescent COVID-19.

This clone was observed a handful of times. J is TRBJ2-3 and V is TRBV5-1, with 7 bases fitting TRBD1. Germline V gene data show CDR1 as SGHRS and CDR2 as YFSETQ. The V and J ends lost 3 bases and 2 bases, in that order; junction bases with no gene match: 3. CDR3 length: 14 amino acids. The CDR3 spells CASSSGTDTDTQYF. The CDR3 DNA reads TGCGCCAGCAGCTCGGGGACAGACACAGATACGCAGTATTTT.

This clone was picked up a small number of times. The CDR3 spells CASSPAGQDNEQFF. CDR3 nucleotides: TGTGCCAGCAGCCCAGCGGGACAGGACAATGAGCAGTTCTTC. The chain recombines TRBV7-3 with TRBJ2-1, with D perhaps TRBD1 (8 bases). The CDR3 sequence is 14 residues long. In germline, CDR1 is SGHTA, CDR2 FQGTGA. With 5 bases removed from V and 5 bases from J, the gap between germline ends came to 13 bases.

The gene calls are TRBV9 and TRBJ2-7; 11 nucleotides agree with TRBD2. The V gene's germline CDR1 is SGDLS and CDR2 YYNGEE. J lost 3 bases, V lost 0 bases, and 8 bases had no gene match. The CDR3 runs to 17 residues. Written as DNA, the CDR3 is TGTGCCAGCAGCGTAGGGCGTTTGACTAGCGGGATCTACGAGCAGTACTTC. Encoded protein: CASSVGRLTSGIYEQYF. The full variable domain, its missing parts supplied by reference TRBV9 and TRBJ2-7, is DSGVTQTPKHLITATGQRVTLRCSPRSGDLSVYWYQQSLDQGLQFLIQYYNGEERAKGNILERFSAQQFPDLHSELNLSSLELGDSALYFCASSVGRLTSGIYEQYFGPGTRLTVT.

This clone was seen many times. The chain employs TRBV7-2 and TRBJ1-5; no reliable D call. CDR3 size: 16 residues. V was pared by 1 base and J by 0 bases, with 10 bases between. Looked up from germline, CDR1 is SGHTA and CDR2 is FQGNSA. The CDR3 sequence is CASSLGTARSNQPQHF. CDR3 sequence (DNA): TGTGCCAGCAGCTTAGGGACTGCACGTAGCAATCAGCCCCAGCATTTT. Variable domain in full (rest from reference TRBV7-2 and TRBJ1-5): GAGVSQSPSNKVTEKGKDVELRCDPISGHTALYWYRQSLGQGLEFLIYFQGNSAPDKSGLPSDRFSAERTGGSVSTLTIQRTQQEDSAVYLCASSLGTARSNQPQHFGDGTRLSIL.

The J gene is TRBJ1-5, the V gene TRBV7-8, with a tentative D call TRBD1 (6 bases). The CDR3 runs to 15 residues. CDR1 SGHVS and CDR2 FQNEAQ come from the germline V gene. The V end was cut by 5 bases, the J end by 5 bases, with 16 bases between. The CDR3 DNA is TGTGCCAGCAGCGTTCAGGGGAAGGGCGATCAGCCCCAGCATTTT. It translates to CASSVQGKGDQPQHF.

CDR3 nucleotide sequence: TGTGCCAGCAGAGGCGGTTCCTCCTACGAGCAGTACTTC. Its translation is CASRGGSSYEQYF. The chain links TRBV27 to TRBJ2-7; the D is unclear. The V end was cut by 6 bases, the J end by 0 bases, with 9 bases between. The CDR3 runs to 13 residues. Germline CDR1 MNHEY, CDR2 SMNVEV (reference sequence).

V is TRBV6-4 and J is TRBJ2-2; TRBD2 aligns across 9 bases. Germline trimming cut 4 bases from V and 5 bases from J; bases unmatched to any gene: 5. The CDR3 length is 15 residues. The germline V gene encodes CDR1 MRHNA and CDR2 SNTAGT. CDR3 DNA sequence: TGTGCCAGCAGTGCAGGACTAGCGCTAACCGGGGAGCTGTTTTTT. This codes for CASSAGLALTGELFF.

J is TRBJ2-2 and V is TRBV30; D gene uncertain. Germline lookup yields CDR1 GTSNPN and CDR2 SVGIG (reference sequence). The CDR3 is 15 amino acids. Trimming cost V 0 bases and J 7 bases, with 15 bases left between them. This CDR3 reads CAWSVLVSSYGELFF. The DNA for the CDR3 is TGTGCCTGGAGTGTACTGGTTAGCTCCTACGGGGAGCTGTTTTTT. Complete variable domain (other parts from reference TRBV30 and TRBJ2-2): SQTIHQWPATLVQPVGSPLSLECTVEGTSNPNLYWYRQAAGRGLQLLFYSVGIGQISSEVPQNLSASRPQDRQFILSSKKLLLSDSGFYLCAWSVLVSSYGELFFGEGSRLTVL.